This T cell receptor (beta chain) was identified during a study of cytomegalovirus exposure and HLA in healthy donors. 60 Vbeta and 13 Jbeta primers were used in PCR. The data were produced by immunoSEQ multiplex PCR, yet TCRdb's version contains in-frame clones alone and is incomplete. This table holds approximately 190,000 clones, around 73% found once. The V end lost 0 bases, the J end lost 1 base, and 12 bases lay between the germline ends. Per germline, CDR1 MNHEY and CDR2 SVGAGI. This CDR3 spans 16 amino acids. These donors counted as nominally healthy when sampled, but unrecorded immune exposures were likely.

The chain has TRBV6-5 and TRBJ1-1; no firm D call. This receptor was identified in a woman in her twenties or thirties in good health and CMV-seropositive. Sequenced sample: PBMCs. CDR3 in DNA: TGTGCCAGCAGTTACTCGACCGGGGAGGGGAACACTGAAGCTTTCTTT. Translating gives CASSYSTGEGNTEAFF.